These T cell receptor beta chains were read from a single sample in a study of blood T cells in healthy people across ages. TCRdb fed the 5' RACE reads into MiXCR, producing one record per CDR3 protein. The sample lists some 940,000 distinct CDR3 sequences; approximately 32% were seen once. These records were also assigned to another study, of T cells of mothers and their children.

The sample taken for sequencing was blood. The receptors were sampled from a woman in her thirties or forties in good health. CDR3s include the opening cysteine and the closing phenylalanine or tryptophan. A D gene is named only where the DNA matches it firmly. Where a row states a size, it is once, few, many or the class of an expanded clone; other rows omit it.

V gene: TRBV2; J gene: TRBJ2-7; clone size: -; D gene: TRBD2; CDR3 protein: CASRRAGGGYEQYF; CDR3 DNA: TGTGCCAGCAGGAGAGCGGGGGGTGGATACGAGCAGTACTTC
V gene: TRBV7-8; J gene: TRBJ2-2; clone size: few; D gene: -; CDR3 protein: CASSLAIQGNTGELFF; CDR3 DNA: TGTGCCAGCAGCTTAGCCATCCAGGGAAACACCGGGGAGCTGTTTTTT
V gene: TRBV10-3; J gene: TRBJ2-3; clone size: -; D gene: TRBD1; CDR3 protein: CAISDQGDRDTQYF; CDR3 DNA: TGTGCCATCAGTGATCAGGGGGATAGGGATACGCAGTATTTT
V gene: TRBV5-1; J gene: TRBJ2-3; clone size: -; D gene: TRBD2; CDR3 protein: CASSLGATSGSTDTQYF; CDR3 DNA: TGCGCCAGCAGCTTGGGTGCGACTAGCGGATCCACAGATACGCAGTATTTT
V gene: TRBV6-5; J gene: TRBJ2-7; clone size: -; D gene: TRBD1; CDR3 protein: CVSGDGTGYEQYF; CDR3 DNA: TGTGTCAGCGGAGACGGGACAGGGTACGAGCAGTACTTC
V gene: TRBV28; J gene: TRBJ1-2; clone size: many; D gene: -; CDR3 protein: CASKRVARGYTF; CDR3 DNA: TGTGCCAGCAAAAGAGTGGCGCGAGGCTACACCTTC
V gene: TRBV24-1; J gene: TRBJ2-5; clone size: -; D gene: -; CDR3 protein: CATSDLHGETQYF; CDR3 DNA: TGTGCCACCAGTGATTTGCATGGAGAGACCCAGTACTTC
V gene: TRBV28; J gene: TRBJ2-7; clone size: few; D gene: -; CDR3 protein: CASSLPQFANEQYF; CDR3 DNA: TGTGCCAGCAGTTTACCACAGTTTGCTAACGAGCAGTACTTC
V gene: TRBV5-1; J gene: TRBJ2-1; clone size: -; D gene: -; CDR3 protein: CASTPDRAFSNEQFF; CDR3 DNA: TGCGCCAGCACACCCGACAGAGCTTTCTCCAATGAGCAGTTCTTC
V gene: TRBV7-9; J gene: TRBJ2-3; clone size: few; D gene: -; CDR3 protein: CASSSTSPADTQYF; CDR3 DNA: TGTGCCAGCAGCTCGACGTCCCCAGCAGATACGCAGTATTTT
V gene: TRBV12-3/TRBV12-4; J gene: TRBJ2-7; clone size: -; D gene: -; CDR3 protein: CASSQLGYEQYF; CDR3 DNA: TGTGCCAGCAGTCAGCTGGGCTACGAGCAGTACTTC
V gene: TRBV5-1; J gene: TRBJ2-7; clone size: few; D gene: TRBD2; CDR3 protein: CASSLDTLAGGGEQYF; CDR3 DNA: TGCGCCAGCAGCTTGGACACTTTAGCGGGGGGAGGCGAGCAGTACTTC
V gene: TRBV7-2; J gene: TRBJ2-5; clone size: -; D gene: -; CDR3 protein: CASSQKGLGRTGETQYF; CDR3 DNA: TGTGCCAGCAGCCAAAAGGGCCTTGGACGTACGGGGGAGACCCAGTACTTC
V gene: TRBV12-3/TRBV12-4; J gene: TRBJ2-3; clone size: -; D gene: -; CDR3 protein: CASTPGLPTDAQYF; CDR3 DNA: TGTGCCAGCACCCCGGGACTCCCCACAGATGCGCAGTATTTT
V gene: TRBV7-2; J gene: TRBJ2-1; clone size: -; D gene: TRBD1; CDR3 protein: CASSFAPGGEQFF; CDR3 DNA: TGTGCCAGCAGCTTCGCCCCAGGGGGTGAGCAGTTCTTC
V gene: TRBV3-1; J gene: TRBJ2-7; clone size: -; D gene: TRBD1; CDR3 protein: CASSQVSRGIYEQYF; CDR3 DNA: TGTGCCAGCAGCCAAGTAAGCAGGGGGATCTACGAGCAGTACTTC
V gene: TRBV5-1; J gene: TRBJ2-5; clone size: -; D gene: TRBD2; CDR3 protein: CASSLLVAGAQETQYF; CDR3 DNA: TGCGCCAGCAGCTTATTGGTAGCGGGGGCACAAGAGACCCAGTACTTC
V gene: TRBV7-2; J gene: TRBJ2-1; clone size: few; D gene: TRBD2; CDR3 protein: CASSLTSGRRTSEQFF; CDR3 DNA: TGTGCCAGCAGCTTGACTAGCGGGAGACGTACCAGTGAGCAGTTCTTC
V gene: TRBV7-9; J gene: TRBJ2-7; clone size: -; D gene: -; CDR3 protein: CASSLGAGSEQYF; CDR3 DNA: TGTGCCAGCAGCTTAGGGGCGGGGAGCGAGCAGTACTTC
V gene: TRBV5-6; J gene: TRBJ2-3; clone size: many; D gene: -; CDR3 protein: CASSSRGGDADTQYF; CDR3 DNA: TGTGCCAGCAGTTCGCGAGGCGGGGATGCAGATACGCAGTATTTT
V gene: TRBV4-2; J gene: TRBJ2-7; clone size: many; D gene: TRBD1; CDR3 protein: CASSQDGRTGNSYEQYF; CDR3 DNA: TGTGCCAGCAGCCAAGATGGCAGGACAGGTAACTCCTACGAGCAGTACTTC
V gene: TRBV20-1; J gene: TRBJ1-6; clone size: -; D gene: -; CDR3 protein: CSAKKDGNSPLHF; CDR3 DNA: TGCAGTGCTAAAAAGGACGGCAATTCACCCCTCCACTTT
V gene: TRBV9; J gene: TRBJ1-6; clone size: -; D gene: TRBD1; CDR3 protein: CASSPRTGADSPLHF; CDR3 DNA: TGTGCCAGCAGCCCGAGGACAGGGGCCGATTCACCCCTCCACTTT
V gene: TRBV6-5; J gene: TRBJ2-3; clone size: -; D gene: -; CDR3 protein: CASSYAGAGTDTQYF; CDR3 DNA: TGTGCCAGCAGTTACGCGGGGGCCGGCACAGATACGCAGTATTTT
V gene: TRBV29-1; J gene: TRBJ1-1; clone size: few; D gene: -; CDR3 protein: CSVGGVTEAFF; CDR3 DNA: TGCAGCGTTGGTGGAGTCACTGAAGCTTTCTTT
V gene: TRBV2; J gene: TRBJ2-6; clone size: few; D gene: TRBD1; CDR3 protein: CASRLNIGTGAGANVLTF; CDR3 DNA: TGTGCCAGCAGACTAAACATCGGGACAGGGGCTGGGGCCAACGTCCTGACTTTC
V gene: TRBV20-1; J gene: TRBJ1-6; clone size: -; D gene: TRBD1; CDR3 protein: CSAGQGAGDSPLHF; CDR3 DNA: TGCAGTGCTGGGCAGGGGGCTGGGGATTCACCCCTCCACTTT
V gene: TRBV12-3/TRBV12-4; J gene: TRBJ2-5; clone size: -; D gene: TRBD2; CDR3 protein: CASRVAGGRETQYF; CDR3 DNA: TGTGCCAGCAGGGTAGCGGGGGGGAGGGAGACCCAGTACTTC
V gene: TRBV6-1; J gene: TRBJ1-2; clone size: -; D gene: -; CDR3 protein: CASRELSGYGYTF; CDR3 DNA: TGTGCCAGCAGAGAACTATCAGGCTATGGCTACACCTTC
V gene: TRBV9; J gene: TRBJ2-5; clone size: -; D gene: -; CDR3 protein: CASSPRTDVGHEQYF; CDR3 DNA: TGTGCCAGCAGCCCCCGGACGGACGTTGGGCATGAGCAGTACTTC
V gene: TRBV10-2; J gene: TRBJ2-3; clone size: many; D gene: -; CDR3 protein: CASKRGLPTDTQYF; CDR3 DNA: TGCGCCAGCAAGAGAGGCTTACCCACAGATACGCAGTATTTT
V gene: TRBV6-4; J gene: TRBJ2-1; clone size: -; D gene: -; CDR3 protein: CASSEASELYNEQFF; CDR3 DNA: TGTGCCAGCAGTGAGGCTAGCGAGCTCTACAATGAGCAGTTCTTC
V gene: TRBV28; J gene: TRBJ2-5; clone size: few; D gene: -; CDR3 protein: CASSLSTWGTQYF; CDR3 DNA: TGTGCCAGCAGTTTGTCGACTTGGGGGACCCAGTACTTC
V gene: TRBV6-5; J gene: TRBJ2-3; clone size: many; D gene: -; CDR3 protein: CASRMGATSTDTQYF; CDR3 DNA: TGTGCCAGCAGGATGGGGGCAACTAGCACAGATACGCAGTATTTT
V gene: TRBV7-3; J gene: TRBJ2-3; clone size: many; D gene: -; CDR3 protein: CASSLFAGRTDTQYF; CDR3 DNA: TGTGCCAGCAGCTTGTTCGCGGGGCGCACAGATACGCAGTATTTT
V gene: TRBV20-1; J gene: TRBJ1-5; clone size: -; D gene: -; CDR3 protein: CSGNINSNQPQHF; CDR3 DNA: TGCAGTGGAAACATTAATAGCAATCAGCCCCAGCATTTT